This entry lists 22 T cell receptor beta chains sequenced from one sample in a study of early T cells in non-severe SARS-CoV-2 infection (dated by TCRdb to the early 2020s). The library was prepared using 5' RACE. Sequenced on a NextSeq 500. TCRdb ran its own pipeline on the public reads, namely fastp trimming at Q25 and MiXCR clone calling, and kept in-frame beta chains. Every CDR3 protein is listed once, alongside the most common genes and DNA of its rows. A total of roughly 30,000 distinct CDR3 sequences appear in this sample, 4.5% to 7% of them only once. Approximately 6.1% of the sample is in the top ten clones. The sample was whole blood. The source is an adult who was a healthcare worker with PCR-confirmed SARS-CoV-2 infection or an uninfected control (not recorded which).

This clonotype was counted ten times or more. The chain links TRBV2 to TRBJ1-2; no clear D. The germline V and J ends were trimmed by 10 bases and 1 base, with 13 bases remaining between them. CDR3 length: 13 residues. The germline V gene has CDR1 SNHLY and CDR2 FYNNEI. The CDR3 region is CANQTTLNYGYTF. CDR3 coding DNA: TGTGCCAATCAGACGACACTTAACTATGGCTACACCTTC.

The rearrangement links TRBV5-4 to TRBJ1-2; 8 bases match TRBD1. The CDR3 runs to 15 residues. Germline assignment: CDR1 SGHNT and CDR2 YYREEE (reference sequence). With 4 bases clipped from V and 4 bases from J, the junction kept 9 bases outside the gene matches. The CDR3 loop is CASSPQGQGTYGYTF. The CDR3 DNA sequence: TGTGCCAGCAGCCCCCAAGGACAGGGAACCTATGGCTACACCTTC.

This clonotype was counted a few times. V usage is TRBV9 and J usage is TRBJ2-1, with TRBD2 identical over 15 bases. V lost 4 bases and J lost 6; bases outside the gene matches: 11. CDR3 size: 18 residues. Germline lookup yields CDR1 SGDLS and CDR2 YYNGEE. In DNA, the CDR3 is TGTGCCAGCAGCCCCCGGACTAGCGGGAGGGCAGAAGTCAATGAGCAGTTCTTC. This gives the protein CASSPRTSGRAEVNEQFF.

The CDR3 DNA reads TGTGCCAGCAGCACTGTCAACACTGAAGCTTTCTTT. Amino acid sequence: CASSTVNTEAFF. The V and J genes are TRBV25-1 and TRBJ1-1; D gene uncertain. V was trimmed by 6 bases and J by 2 bases, leaving 7 bases between them. Per the germline V gene, CDR1 is MGHDK and CDR2 is SYGVNS. The CDR3 sequence is 12 residues long.

By share, this clonotype counts as medium-sized. The chain combines TRBV7-2 with TRBJ2-3, with TRBD1 matching over 7 bases. The CDR3 loop spans 15 amino acids. The trim removed 3 bases at V and 6 bases at J, leaving 9 bases unmatched. Germline V gene sequence: CDR1 SGHTA, CDR2 FQGNSA. This chain's CDR3 is CASSLDRPLLDTQYF. CDR3 DNA sequence: TGTGCCAGCAGCTTGGACAGGCCATTGCTCGATACGCAGTATTTT.

This clonotype was seen repeatedly, ten times or more. The chain carries TRBV5-1 and TRBJ1-3; D may be TRBD1 (5 bases). The CDR3 length is 15 residues. V gave up 4 bases and J gave up 0 bases, with 11 bases separating them. Looked up from germline, CDR1 is SGHRS and CDR2 is YFSETQ. The chain's CDR3 is CASSITGASGNTIYF. The CDR3 nucleotides read TGCGCCAGCAGCATAACAGGAGCCTCTGGAAACACCATATATTTT. The variable domain in full, with the rest retrieved from reference TRBV5-1 and TRBJ1-3, is KAGVTQTPRYLIKTRGQQVTLSCSPISGHRSVSWYQQTPGQGLQFLFEYFSETQRNKGNFPGRFSGRQFSNSRSEMNVSTLELGDSALYLCASSITGASGNTIYFGEGSWLTVV.

This clonotype appeared many times. The gene calls are TRBV11-2 and TRBJ2-7; no definite D call. Trimming took 1 base from V and 2 from J, leaving 6 bases between them. CDR3 size: 13 residues. Germline CDR1 SGHAT, CDR2 FQNNGV. The CDR3 sequence is CASSLAPAYEQYF. CDR3 bases: TGTGCCAGCAGCTTAGCCCCGGCCTACGAGCAGTACTTC.

There are a few counts of this clonotype. This chain connects TRBV28 to TRBJ1-1, with D perhaps matching TRBD1 (5 bases). Trimming stripped 6 bases from V and 1 base from J, with 18 bases between. Germline V gives CDR1 MDHEN, CDR2 SYDVKM. This CDR3 has 16 amino acids. The CDR3 sequence: CASSFRSRGANTEAFF. The DNA for the CDR3 is TGTGCCAGCAGCTTCCGGTCAAGGGGAGCGAACACTGAAGCTTTCTTT.

This clonotype was found many times. The CDR3 sequence is CASSLRQGSDNEQFF. The DNA for the CDR3 is TGTGCCAGCAGTTTAAGGCAGGGGAGTGACAATGAGCAGTTCTTC. The chain links TRBV27 to TRBJ2-1, with a tentative D call TRBD1 (6 bases). The CDR3 consists of 15 residues. Germline-derived CDR1 and CDR2 are MNHEY and SMNVEV (reference sequence). V lost 2 bases and J 5 bases, leaving 13 bases between the germline ends.

This chain connects TRBV6-1 to TRBJ1-1; D is undetermined. Trimming removed 6 bases from V and 3 bases from J, with 11 bases in between. Germline CDR1 is MNHNS and CDR2 is SASEGT. There are 13 residues in the CDR3. The DNA of the CDR3 is TGTGCCAGCAGCTACGGCGGGTACACTGAAGCTTTCTTT. Residues: CASSYGGYTEAFF.

This clonotype was observed at least ten times. As DNA, the CDR3 is TGTGCCAGCAGCTTGGTTCTAGCGGGAGTAACCTACGAGCAGTACTTC. Translating gives CASSLVLAGVTYEQYF. V and J are TRBV5-6 and TRBJ2-7; TRBD2 matches 10 bases. CDR3 length: 16 residues. With V trimmed by 0 bases and J by 2 bases, 5 bases remained unmatched. Germline V gene sequence: CDR1 SGHDT, CDR2 YYEEEE.

This clonotype was recorded many times. V is TRBV6-6 and J is TRBJ2-5; D ambiguous. The CDR3 extends over 12 amino acids. Germline V gives CDR1 MNHNY, CDR2 SVGAGI (reference sequence). The V end was cut by 4 bases, the J end by 1 base, with 4 bases between. In DNA, the CDR3 is TGTGCCAGCAGTTTTACCCAAGAGACCCAGTACTTC. Amino acids: CASSFTQETQYF.

This clonotype was seen repeatedly, ten times or more. The chain combines TRBV6-6 with TRBJ1-5; 9 bases line up with TRBD1. The CDR3 is 16 residues long. The junction had 5 bases not matched to a gene; V was cut back by 2 bases and J by 3 bases. Germline V CDR1 and CDR2: MNHNY, SVGAGI (reference sequence). CDR3 sequence: CASSYPDRGANQPQHF. The DNA for the CDR3 is TGTGCCAGCAGTTACCCTGACAGGGGGGCCAATCAGCCCCAGCATTTT.

This clonotype was seen only a few times. The chain uses TRBV20-1 and TRBJ2-3; weak D call: TRBD2 (6 bases). Trimming took 3 bases from V and 6 from J, leaving 19 bases between them. The CDR3 is 15 residues long. Looked up from germline, CDR1 is DFQATT and CDR2 is SNEGSKA (reference sequence). The CDR3 reads CSASLRAGAVDTQYF. The CDR3 coding sequence is TGCAGTGCTAGTCTGCGAGCGGGTGCGGTGGATACGCAGTATTTT.

The chain links TRBV5-6 to TRBJ1-1; D is unresolved. This CDR3 has 12 residues. The V gene's germline CDR1 is SGHDT and CDR2 YYEEEE. The V gene lost 7 bases and the J gene lost 4 bases, with 11 bases spanning the gap. CDR3 nucleotide sequence: TGTGCCAGCTCCAAGGAGTCCACTGAAGCTTTCTTT. Translation gives CASSKESTEAFF.

Ten or more counts support this clonotype. The chain recombines TRBV3-1 with TRBJ1-1; weak D call: TRBD1 (5 bases). Germline CDR1 is LGHDT and CDR2 is YNNKEL (reference sequence). The length of the CDR3 is 12 residues. Trimming cost V 1 base and J 11 bases, with 11 bases left between them. This CDR3 is CASSQGDFQAFF. The CDR3 DNA reads TGTGCCAGCAGCCAAGGGGACTTTCAGGCTTTCTTT. Using reference TRBV3-1 and TRBJ1-1 for the parts outside the CDR3, the full variable domain is DTAVSQTPKYLVTQMGNDKSIKCEQNLGHDTMYWYKQDSKKFLKIMFSYNNKELIINETVPNRFSPKSPDKAHLNLHINSLELGDSAVYFCASSQGDFQAFFGQGTRLTVV.

In its sample, this clonotype was seen many times. The rearrangement uses TRBV27 and TRBJ2-3; D is possibly TRBD2 (6 bases). Deletions cut 5 bases from V and 3 bases from J, with 18 bases between. Germline lookup yields CDR1 MNHEY and CDR2 SMNVEV (reference sequence). The CDR3 length is 16 residues. DNA for the CDR3: TGTGCCAGCAGTCCAGGGACTCGCTTCGCTACAGATACGCAGTATTTT. Protein sequence: CASSPGTRFATDTQYF.

At least ten counts were recorded for this clonotype. The chain combines TRBV5-1 with TRBJ1-1; D remains unclear. The CDR3 is 14 amino acids. V dropped 0 bases and J dropped 4 bases, with 10 bases sitting between them. The V gene's germline CDR1 is SGHRS and CDR2 YFSETQ. CDR3 region: CASSLEPFSTEAFF. CDR3 coding DNA: TGCGCCAGCAGCTTGGAACCATTCAGCACTGAAGCTTTCTTT.

Many counts were recorded for this clonotype. The rearrangement joins TRBV7-2 to TRBJ2-2; D is unresolved. Germline V CDR1 and CDR2: SGHTA, FQGNSA. Trimming took 5 bases from V and 13 from J, leaving 17 bases between them. There are 13 residues in the CDR3. The CDR3 spells CASSRVGLEGLFF. As DNA, the CDR3 is TGTGCCAGCAGCCGGGTAGGGCTGGAAGGGCTGTTTTTT.

This clonotype was observed many times. The chain carries TRBV11-2 and TRBJ2-1, with TRBD2 matching 7 bases. There are 14 residues in the CDR3. Germline V gene lookup returns CDR1 SGHAT and CDR2 FQNNGV. V lost 6 bases, J lost 2 bases, and 4 bases stayed unmatched. The DNA for the CDR3 is TGTGCCAGCAGGACCGGGACTACCTACAATGAGCAGTTCTTC. This codes for CASRTGTTYNEQFF.

This clonotype has ten or more counts. The V call is TRBV5-1, the J call TRBJ1-4; D uncertain. CDR1 SGHRS and CDR2 YFSETQ come from the germline V gene. Trimming removed 5 bases at V and 0 bases at J, with 11 bases between. CDR3 size: 15 residues. DNA of the CDR3: TGCGCCAGCAGAGCCCGGTCAGCAACTAATGAAAAACTGTTTTTT. As protein: CASRARSATNEKLFF.

This clonotype was seen repeatedly, ten times or more. V is TRBV20-1 and J is TRBJ2-1; D might be TRBD2 (6 bases). The germline gives CDR1 DFQATT, CDR2 SNEGSKA (reference sequence). Trimming pared 3 bases from V and 0 bases from J, leaving 9 bases between. This CDR3 has 14 residues. The CDR3: CSASGRDSYNEQFF. DNA for the CDR3: TGCAGTGCTAGCGGGAGAGACTCCTACAATGAGCAGTTCTTC.